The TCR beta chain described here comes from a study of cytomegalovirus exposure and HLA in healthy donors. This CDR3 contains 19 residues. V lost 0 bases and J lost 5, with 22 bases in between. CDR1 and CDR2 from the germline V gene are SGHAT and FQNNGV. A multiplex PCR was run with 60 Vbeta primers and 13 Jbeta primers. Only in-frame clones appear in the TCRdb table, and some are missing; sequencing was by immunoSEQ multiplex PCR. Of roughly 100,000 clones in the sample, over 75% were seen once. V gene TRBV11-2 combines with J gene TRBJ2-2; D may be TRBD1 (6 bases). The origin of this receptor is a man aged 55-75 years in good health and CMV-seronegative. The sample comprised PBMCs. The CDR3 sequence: CASSLDRWDKAGVTGELFF. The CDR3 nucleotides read TGTGCCAGCAGCTTAGATCGGTGGGACAAGGCAGGGGTTACCGGGGAGCTGTTTTTT.